The T cell receptor (beta chain) described here comes from a study of blood T cell repertoires in COVID-19. The germline V and J ends were trimmed by 5 bases and 4 bases, with 12 bases remaining between them. From germline, CDR1 is LNHDA and CDR2 SQIVND (reference sequence). This CDR3 comprises 14 residues. The authors' processing: Cell counts per sample came from amplifying reference gene primers. TCRdb keeps only in-frame clones here, not all; method: immunoSEQ multiplex PCR. D and trimming were read from the DNA, whereas the V and J calls and clone size are those reported in that table. The profile shows about 330,000 clones, roughly 88% of them singletons. Donors in Cohort 3 who had recovered were those with two negative PCRs, healthcare professional clearance, or resolution of their symptoms.

The sequenced sample was PBMCs or T cells enriched from blood (not recorded which). The gene calls are TRBV19 and TRBJ2-4; weak D call: TRBD1 (6 bases). This TCR came from a man between 25 and 39 years old who had recovered from COVID-19. As DNA, the CDR3 is TGTGCCAGTAGTCCGGGACATCTGAAAAACATTCAGTACTTC. This gives the protein CASSPGHLKNIQYF. Looking up the rest from reference TRBV19 and TRBJ2-4 gives the full variable domain: DGGITQSPKYLFRKEGQNVTLSCEQNLNHDAMYWYRQDPGQGLRLIYYSQIVNDFQKGDIAEGYSVSREKKESFPLTVTSAQKNPTAFYLCASSPGHLKNIQYFGAGTRLSVL.